This TCR beta chain was retrieved from a study of blood T cell repertoires in COVID-19. Study-wide context: Researchers got acute and convalescent COVID-19 samples from the United States, Italy and Spain.

CDR3 size: 15 residues. Germline V lookup: CDR1 GTSNPN, CDR2 SVGIG (reference sequence). V lost 3 bases and J 0 bases, leaving 11 bases between the germline ends. Per the original data handling: Cell counts per sample came from amplifying reference gene primers. This table comes from immunoSEQ multiplex PCR, and its TCRdb copy is limited to in-frame clones, with some not included. V, J and clone size reflect that table, while D and trimming were determined from the DNA. The data show 85,000 to 110,000 clones, over 75% seen once. This TCR derives from a human donor in a cohort sampled during active or convalescent COVID-19. The specimen was peripheral blood. This chain connects TRBV30 to TRBJ2-2; TRBD1 is a possible D gene (6 bases). The CDR3 sequence is CAWSAGTTNTGELFF. The CDR3 DNA reads TGTGCCTGGAGCGCCGGGACAACGAACACCGGGGAGCTGTTTTTT.